The entry below gives a single TCR beta chain sequence along with its context. No antigen is known for it. The sample comes from a study of T cells in Graves' hyperthyroidism and ophthalmopathy. There are 16 residues in the CDR3. The trim removed 3 bases at V and 8 bases at J, leaving 4 bases unmatched. Germline-derived CDR1 and CDR2 are SGHTA and FQGTGA. What was amplified from RNA transcripts were TCR beta CDR3 regions. When the TCR CDR3 underwent first-round RT-PCR, the HTBI primer set was used. Each CDR3 protein gets one entry after TCRdb re-called the multiplex PCR reads with MiXCR. The table has hundreds of thousands of distinct CDR3 sequences, approximately 17% seen once. Study results and limitations: In validation, the model predicted ophthalmopathy. These predictions came a median about 6.8 months before onset.

The chain links TRBV7-3 to TRBJ2-2; 15 positions match TRBD2. Source material: blood. This TCR was recovered from a woman under 30 with Graves' ophthalmopathy. The CDR3 spells CASSFGTSGRLGELFF. In nucleotides, the CDR3 is TGTGCCAGCAGCTTCGGGACTAGCGGGAGGTTGGGGGAGCTGTTTTTT.